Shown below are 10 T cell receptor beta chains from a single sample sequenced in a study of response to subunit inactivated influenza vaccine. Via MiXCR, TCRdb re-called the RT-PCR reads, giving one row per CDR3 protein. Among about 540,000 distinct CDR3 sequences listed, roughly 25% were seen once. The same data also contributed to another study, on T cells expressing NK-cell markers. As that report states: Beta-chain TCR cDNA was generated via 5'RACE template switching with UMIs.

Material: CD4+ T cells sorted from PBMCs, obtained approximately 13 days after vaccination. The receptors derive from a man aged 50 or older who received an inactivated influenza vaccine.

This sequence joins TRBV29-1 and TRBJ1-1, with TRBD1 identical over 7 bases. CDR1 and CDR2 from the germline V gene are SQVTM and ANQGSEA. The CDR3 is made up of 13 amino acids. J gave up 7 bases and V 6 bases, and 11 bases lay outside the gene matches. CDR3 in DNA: TGCAGCGTCGAGCGTACGGCAGGGGGTGAAGCTTTCTTT. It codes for CSVERTAGGEAFF.

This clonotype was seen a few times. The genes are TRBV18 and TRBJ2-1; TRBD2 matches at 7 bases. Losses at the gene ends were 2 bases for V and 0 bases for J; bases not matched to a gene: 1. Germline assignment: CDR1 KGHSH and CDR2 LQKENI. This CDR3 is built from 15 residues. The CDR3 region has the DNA TGTGCCAGCTCACCAGCGGGGGACTCCTACAATGAGCAGTTCTTC. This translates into CASSPAGDSYNEQFF.

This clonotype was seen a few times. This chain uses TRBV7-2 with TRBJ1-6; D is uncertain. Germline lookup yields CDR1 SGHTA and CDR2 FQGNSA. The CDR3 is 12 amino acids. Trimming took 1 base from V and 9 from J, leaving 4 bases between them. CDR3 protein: CASSLGASPLHF. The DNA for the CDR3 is TGTGCCAGCAGCTTAGGTGCTTCACCCCTCCACTTT. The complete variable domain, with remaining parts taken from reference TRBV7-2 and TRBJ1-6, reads GAGVSQSPSNKVTEKGKDVELRCDPISGHTALYWYRQSLGQGLEFLIYFQGNSAPDKSGLPSDRFSAERTGGSVSTLTIQRTQQEDSAVYLCASSLGASPLHFGNGTRLTVT.

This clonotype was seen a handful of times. The DNA of the CDR3 is TGCGCCAGCAGTGGATCAGGGGGCCCTGGAAACACCATATATTTT. Translating it yields CASSGSGGPGNTIYF. V and J are TRBV10-2 and TRBJ1-3; TRBD1 agrees at 8 bases. The CDR3 has 15 amino acids. V trimming: 4 bases; J trimming: 2 bases; junction bases outside the gene matches: 4. Germline V lookup: CDR1 WSHSY, CDR2 SAAADI.

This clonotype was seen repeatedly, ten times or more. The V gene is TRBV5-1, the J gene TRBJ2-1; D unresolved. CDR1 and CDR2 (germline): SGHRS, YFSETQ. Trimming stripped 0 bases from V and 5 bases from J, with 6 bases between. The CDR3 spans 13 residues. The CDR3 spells CASSLAVDNEQFF. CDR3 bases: TGCGCCAGCAGCTTGGCCGTAGACAATGAGCAGTTCTTC.

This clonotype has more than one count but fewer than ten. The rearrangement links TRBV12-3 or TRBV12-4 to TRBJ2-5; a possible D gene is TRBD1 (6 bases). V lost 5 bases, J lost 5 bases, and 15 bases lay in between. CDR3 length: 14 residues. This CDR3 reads CASSPTGYGETQYF. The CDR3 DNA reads TGTGCCAGCAGTCCAACAGGGTATGGGGAGACCCAGTACTTC.

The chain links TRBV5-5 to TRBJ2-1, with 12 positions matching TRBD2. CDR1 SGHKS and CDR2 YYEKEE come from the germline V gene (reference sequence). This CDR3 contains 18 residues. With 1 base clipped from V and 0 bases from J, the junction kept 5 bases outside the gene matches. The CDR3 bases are TGTGCCAGCAGCTTGTTGCCTAGCGGGAGGGCCTCCTACAATGAGCAGTTCTTC. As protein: CASSLLPSGRASYNEQFF.

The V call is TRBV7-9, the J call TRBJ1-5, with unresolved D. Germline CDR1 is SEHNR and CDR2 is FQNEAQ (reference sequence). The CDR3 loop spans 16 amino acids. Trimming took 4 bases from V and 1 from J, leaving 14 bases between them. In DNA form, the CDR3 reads TGTGCCAGCAGCTCATCCGATAGAGGGAGCAATCAGCCCCAGCATTTT. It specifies CASSSSDRGSNQPQHF. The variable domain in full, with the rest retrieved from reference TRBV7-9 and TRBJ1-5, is DTGVSQNPRHKITKRGQNVTFRCDPISEHNRLYWYRQTLGQGPEFLTYFQNEAQLEKSRLLSDRFSAERPKGSFSTLEIQRTEQGDSAMYLCASSSSDRGSNQPQHFGDGTRLSIL.

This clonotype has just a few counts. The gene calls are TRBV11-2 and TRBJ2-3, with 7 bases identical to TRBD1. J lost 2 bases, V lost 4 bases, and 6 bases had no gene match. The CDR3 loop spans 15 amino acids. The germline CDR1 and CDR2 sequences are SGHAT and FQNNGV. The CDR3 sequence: CASSSDRQYTDTQYF. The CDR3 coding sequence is TGTGCCAGCAGCTCGGACAGGCAATACACAGATACGCAGTATTTT.

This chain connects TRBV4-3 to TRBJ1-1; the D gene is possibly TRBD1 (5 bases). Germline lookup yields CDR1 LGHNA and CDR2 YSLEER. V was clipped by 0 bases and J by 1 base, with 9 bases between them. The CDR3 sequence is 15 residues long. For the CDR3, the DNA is TGCGCCAGCAGCCAAGATACGGGGCGGAACACTGAAGCTTTCTTT. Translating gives CASSQDTGRNTEAFF.